Included here is one TCR beta chain sequence, with context. Profiling relied on immunoSEQ multiplex PCR, and the TCRdb table lists in-frame clones only, not all of them. Of under 45,000 clones listed, 90% are singletons. These data come from a study of T cell changes during pregnancy in multiple sclerosis. Material: CD8+ T cells from peripheral blood mononuclear cells, obtained in the third trimester of pregnancy. This TCR came from a female donor with multiple sclerosis, enrolled in a pregnancy study.

CDR3 amino acids: CASSLGGLVGIGEQFF. In DNA form, the CDR3 reads TGTGCCAGCAGTTTAGGAGGACTAGTAGGAATCGGTGAGCAGTTCTTC. The V gene is TRBV28, the J gene TRBJ2-1; 7 nucleotides align to TRBD2. J gave up 9 bases and V 2 bases, and 13 bases lay outside the gene matches. CDR3 length equals 16 residues. Germline CDR1 MDHEN, CDR2 SYDVKM. Complete variable domain (other parts from reference TRBV28 and TRBJ2-1): DVKVTQSSRYLVKRTGEKVFLECVQDMDHENMFWYRQDPGLGLRLIYFSYDVKMKEKGDIPEGYSVSREKKERFSLILESASTNQTSMYLCASSLGGLVGIGEQFFGPGTRLTVL.